This T cell receptor (beta chain) was captured by sequencing in a study of human T cells and chemical hapten exposure. Study information: Yields of TCR per sample differed, chiefly owing to small differences in pooled library volume.

The time point here: pre-sensitization, week 0. This sample's treatment: therapeutic diphenylcyclopropenone sensitization with weekly scalp DPC. At every patch-test visit, blood was drawn before the patch test was applied. TCRdb ran MiXCR on the RACE reads and lists one entry per CDR3 protein. The table lists about 300,000 distinct CDR3 sequences, around 5.5% of them singletons, with about 7.7% in the top ten. Turning to this clonotype: Its antigen is not identified.

The study, taken as a whole, reports: Expanded TCRs showed more large CDR3 clusters than pre-sensitization or healthy control sets. DPC sensitization left the count of TCRs above 1 in 1000 unchanged.

Trimming pared 1 base from V and 3 bases from J, leaving 10 bases between. CDR3 length: 14 residues. CDR1 MGHRA and CDR2 YSYEKL come from the germline V gene. The material sequenced was whole blood, taken in connection with sensitization to the hapten diphenylcyclopropenone (DPC). This clonotype was sampled from a young woman with alopecia areata. Some clones in this sample may be carry-over from other donors' samples. The chain uses TRBV4-1 and TRBJ2-7; D is possibly TRBD1 (5 bases). This CDR3 is CASSQGWGHYEQYF. DNA of the CDR3: TGCGCCAGCAGCCAAGGGTGGGGCCACTACGAGCAGTACTTC.